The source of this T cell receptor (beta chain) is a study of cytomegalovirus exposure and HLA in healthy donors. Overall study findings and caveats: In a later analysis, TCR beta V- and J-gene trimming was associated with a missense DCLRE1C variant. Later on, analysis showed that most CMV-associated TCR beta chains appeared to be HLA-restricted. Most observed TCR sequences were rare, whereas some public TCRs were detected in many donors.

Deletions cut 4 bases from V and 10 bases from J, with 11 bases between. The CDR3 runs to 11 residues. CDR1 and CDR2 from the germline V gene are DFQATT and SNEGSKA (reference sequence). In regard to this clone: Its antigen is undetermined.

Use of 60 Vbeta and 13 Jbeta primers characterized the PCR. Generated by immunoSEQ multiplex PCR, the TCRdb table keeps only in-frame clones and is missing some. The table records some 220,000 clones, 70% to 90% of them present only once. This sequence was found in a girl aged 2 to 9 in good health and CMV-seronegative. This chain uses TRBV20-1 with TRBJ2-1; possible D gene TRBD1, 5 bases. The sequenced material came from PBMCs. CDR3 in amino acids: CSATPPGEQFF. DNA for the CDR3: TGCAGTGCTACACCACCAGGGGAGCAGTTCTTC.